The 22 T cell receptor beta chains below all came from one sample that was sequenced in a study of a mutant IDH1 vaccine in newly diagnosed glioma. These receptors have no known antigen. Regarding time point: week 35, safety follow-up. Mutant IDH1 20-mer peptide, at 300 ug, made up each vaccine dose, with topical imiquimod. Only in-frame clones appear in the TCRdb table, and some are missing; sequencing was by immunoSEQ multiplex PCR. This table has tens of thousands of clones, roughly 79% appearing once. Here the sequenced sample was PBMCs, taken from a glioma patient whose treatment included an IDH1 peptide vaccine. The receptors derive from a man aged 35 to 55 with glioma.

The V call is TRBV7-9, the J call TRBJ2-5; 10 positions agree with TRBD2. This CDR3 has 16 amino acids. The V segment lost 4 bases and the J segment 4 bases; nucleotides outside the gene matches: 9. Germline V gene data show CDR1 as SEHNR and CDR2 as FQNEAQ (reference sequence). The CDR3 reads CASSSIAGGFGETQYF. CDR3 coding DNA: TGTGCCAGCAGCTCGATAGCGGGAGGTTTCGGAGAGACCCAGTACTTC. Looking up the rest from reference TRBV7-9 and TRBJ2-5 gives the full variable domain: DTGVSQNPRHKITKRGQNVTFRCDPISEHNRLYWYRQTLGQGPEFLTYFQNEAQLEKSRLLSDRFSAERPKGSFSTLEIQRTEQGDSAMYLCASSSIAGGFGETQYFGPGTRLLVL.

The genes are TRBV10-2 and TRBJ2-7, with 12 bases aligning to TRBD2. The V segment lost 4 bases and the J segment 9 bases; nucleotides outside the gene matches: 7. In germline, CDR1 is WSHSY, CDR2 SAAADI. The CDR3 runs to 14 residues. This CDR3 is CASSGASGGDVQYF. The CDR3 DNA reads TGCGCCAGCAGTGGGGCTAGCGGGGGGGACGTGCAGTACTTC.

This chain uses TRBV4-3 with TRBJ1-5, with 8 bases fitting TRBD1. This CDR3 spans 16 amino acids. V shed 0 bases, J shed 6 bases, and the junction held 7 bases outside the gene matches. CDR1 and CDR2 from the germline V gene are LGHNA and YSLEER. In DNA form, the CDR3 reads TGCGCCAGCAGCCAAGATGTGGCAGGGGGCGTTCAGCCCCAGCATTTT. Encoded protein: CASSQDVAGGVQPQHF.

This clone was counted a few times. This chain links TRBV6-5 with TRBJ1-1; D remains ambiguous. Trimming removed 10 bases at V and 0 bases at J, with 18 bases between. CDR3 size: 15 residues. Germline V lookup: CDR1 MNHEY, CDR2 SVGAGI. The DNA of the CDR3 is TGTGCCACGTGTCGGGCAGGCGTAATGAACACTGAAGCTTTCTTT. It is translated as CATCRAGVMNTEAFF.

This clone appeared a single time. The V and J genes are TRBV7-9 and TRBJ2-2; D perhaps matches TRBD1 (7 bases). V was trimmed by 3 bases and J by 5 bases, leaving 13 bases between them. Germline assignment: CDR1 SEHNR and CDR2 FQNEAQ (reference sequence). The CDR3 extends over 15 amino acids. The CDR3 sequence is CASSFAGQLTGELFF. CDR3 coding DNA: TGTGCCAGCAGCTTCGCGGGACAGCTAACCGGGGAGCTGTTTTTT.

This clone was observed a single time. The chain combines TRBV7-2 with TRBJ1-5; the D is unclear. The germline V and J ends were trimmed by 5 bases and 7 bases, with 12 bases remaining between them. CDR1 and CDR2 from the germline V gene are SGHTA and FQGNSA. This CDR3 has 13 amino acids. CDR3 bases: TGTGCCAGCAGCCCGGCCCCGGGGCAGCCCCAGCATTTT. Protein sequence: CASSPAPGQPQHF.

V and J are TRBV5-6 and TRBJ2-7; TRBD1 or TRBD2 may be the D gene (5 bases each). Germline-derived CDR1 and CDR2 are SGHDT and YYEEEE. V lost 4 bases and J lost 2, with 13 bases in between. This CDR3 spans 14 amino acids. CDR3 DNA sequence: TGTGCCAGCAGCCTGGGACGGCTTGCCTACGAGCAGTACTTC. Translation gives CASSLGRLAYEQYF.

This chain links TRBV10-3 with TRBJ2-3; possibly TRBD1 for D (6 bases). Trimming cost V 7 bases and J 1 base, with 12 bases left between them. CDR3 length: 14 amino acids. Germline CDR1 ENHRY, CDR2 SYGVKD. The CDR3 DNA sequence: TGTGCCATCACCCCAGGGGTCGGCACAGATACGCAGTATTTT. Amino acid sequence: CAITPGVGTDTQYF.

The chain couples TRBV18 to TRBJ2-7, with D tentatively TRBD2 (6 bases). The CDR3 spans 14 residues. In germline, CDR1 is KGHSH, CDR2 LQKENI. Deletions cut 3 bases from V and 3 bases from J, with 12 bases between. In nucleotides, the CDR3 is TGTGCCAGCTCACCTATTAGCGGCAGCTACGAGCAGTACTTC. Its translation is CASSPISGSYEQYF. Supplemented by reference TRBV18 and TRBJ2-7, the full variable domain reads NAGVMQNPRHLVRRRGQEARLRCSPMKGHSHVYWYRQLPEEGLKFMVYLQKENIIDESGMPKERFSAEFPKEGPSILRIQQVVRGDSAAYFCASSPISGSYEQYFGPGTRLTVT.

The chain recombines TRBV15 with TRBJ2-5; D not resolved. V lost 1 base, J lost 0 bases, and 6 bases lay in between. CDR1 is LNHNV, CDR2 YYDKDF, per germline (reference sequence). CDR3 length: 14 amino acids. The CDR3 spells CATSRGLDQETQYF. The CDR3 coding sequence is TGTGCCACCAGCAGAGGGCTAGACCAAGAGACCCAGTACTTC.

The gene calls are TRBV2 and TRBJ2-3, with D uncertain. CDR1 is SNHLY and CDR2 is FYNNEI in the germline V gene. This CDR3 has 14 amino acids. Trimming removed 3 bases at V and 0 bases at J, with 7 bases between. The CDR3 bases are TGTGCCAGCAGTGAGGGTCCTAGCACAGATACGCAGTATTTT. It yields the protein CASSEGPSTDTQYF.

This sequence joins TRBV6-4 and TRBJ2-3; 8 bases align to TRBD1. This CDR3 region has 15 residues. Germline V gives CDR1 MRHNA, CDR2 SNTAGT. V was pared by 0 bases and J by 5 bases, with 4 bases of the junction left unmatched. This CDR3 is CASSDSGQGGDTQYF. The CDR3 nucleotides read TGTGCCAGCAGTGACTCAGGACAGGGAGGAGATACGCAGTATTTT.

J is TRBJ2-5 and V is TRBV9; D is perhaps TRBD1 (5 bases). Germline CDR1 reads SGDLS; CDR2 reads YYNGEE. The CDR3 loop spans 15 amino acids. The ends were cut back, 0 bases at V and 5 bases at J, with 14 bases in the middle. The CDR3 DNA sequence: TGTGCCAGCAGCGTAGGATCCACAGGTCGGGAGACCCAGTACTTC. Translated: CASSVGSTGRETQYF.

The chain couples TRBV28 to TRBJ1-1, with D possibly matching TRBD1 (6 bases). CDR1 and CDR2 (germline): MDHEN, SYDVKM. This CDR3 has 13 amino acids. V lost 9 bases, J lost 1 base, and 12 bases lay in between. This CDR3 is CASIGGGNTEAFF. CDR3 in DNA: TGTGCCAGTATAGGGGGAGGGAACACTGAAGCTTTCTTT.

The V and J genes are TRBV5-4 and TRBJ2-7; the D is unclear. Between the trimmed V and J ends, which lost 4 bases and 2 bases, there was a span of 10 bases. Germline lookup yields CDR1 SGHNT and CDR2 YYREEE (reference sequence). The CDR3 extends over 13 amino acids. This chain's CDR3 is CASSTKDAYEQYF. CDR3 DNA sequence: TGTGCCAGCAGCACCAAGGACGCCTACGAGCAGTACTTC.

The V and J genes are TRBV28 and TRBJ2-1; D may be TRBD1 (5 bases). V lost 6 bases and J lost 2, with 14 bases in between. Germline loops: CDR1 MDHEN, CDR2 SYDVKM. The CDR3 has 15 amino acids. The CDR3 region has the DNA TGTGCCAGCAGCCAGTTGGGGCCCCCCTACAATGAGCAGTTCTTC. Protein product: CASSQLGPPYNEQFF.

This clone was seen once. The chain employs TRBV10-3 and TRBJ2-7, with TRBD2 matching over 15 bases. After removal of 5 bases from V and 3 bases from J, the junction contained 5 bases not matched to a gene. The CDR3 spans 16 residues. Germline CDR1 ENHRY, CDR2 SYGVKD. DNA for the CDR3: TGTGCCATCAGTCCCGGGACTAGCGGGGGGAACTACGAGCAGTACTTC. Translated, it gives CAISPGTSGGNYEQYF.

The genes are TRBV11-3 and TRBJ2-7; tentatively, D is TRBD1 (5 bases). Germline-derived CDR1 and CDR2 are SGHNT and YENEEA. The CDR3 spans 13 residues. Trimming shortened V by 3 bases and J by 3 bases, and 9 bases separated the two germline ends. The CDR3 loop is CASSLDNLYEQYF. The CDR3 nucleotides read TGTGCCAGCAGCTTGGACAATCTCTACGAGCAGTACTTC.

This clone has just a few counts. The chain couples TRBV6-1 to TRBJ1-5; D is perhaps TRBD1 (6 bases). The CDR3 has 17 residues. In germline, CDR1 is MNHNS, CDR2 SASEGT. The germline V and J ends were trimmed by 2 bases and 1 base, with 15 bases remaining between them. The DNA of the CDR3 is TGTGCCAGCAGTGAAATCCGCGGACAGACAAGCAATCAGCCCCAGCATTTT. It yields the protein CASSEIRGQTSNQPQHF.

The CDR3: CASGRDSTDTQYF. CDR3 sequence (DNA): TGTGCCAGCGGCAGAGATAGCACAGATACGCAGTATTTT. The chain carries TRBV25-1 and TRBJ2-3; D is unresolved. Trimming stripped 8 bases from V and 0 bases from J, with 9 bases between. Germline CDR1 reads MGHDK; CDR2 reads SYGVNS. The CDR3 loop spans 13 amino acids.

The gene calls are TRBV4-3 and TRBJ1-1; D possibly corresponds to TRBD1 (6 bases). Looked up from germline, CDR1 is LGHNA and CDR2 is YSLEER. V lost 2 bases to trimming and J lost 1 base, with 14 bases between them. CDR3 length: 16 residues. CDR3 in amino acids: CASSQRPQQGNTEAFF. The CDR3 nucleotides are TGCGCCAGCAGCCAAAGGCCTCAACAGGGGAACACTGAAGCTTTCTTT.

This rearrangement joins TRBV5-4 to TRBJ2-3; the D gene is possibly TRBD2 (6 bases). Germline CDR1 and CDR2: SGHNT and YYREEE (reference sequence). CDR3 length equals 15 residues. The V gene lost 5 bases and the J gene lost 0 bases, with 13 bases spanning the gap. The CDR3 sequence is CASSPGGGSTDTQYF. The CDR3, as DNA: TGTGCCAGCAGTCCTGGGGGAGGTAGCACAGATACGCAGTATTTT.